This TCR beta chain was sequenced for a study of blood T cell repertoires in COVID-19. Study summary: Sources were T cells, B-cell-depleted T cells, or PBMCs; the material itself was cDNA or gDNA.

TCRdb's table, derived via immunoSEQ multiplex PCR, lists solely in-frame clones and lacks some. The sample lists more than 120,000 clones; 70% to 90% were seen once. This clone was seen only once. J was trimmed by 16 bases and V by 4 bases; bases with no gene match: 8. Germline CDR1 SNHLY, CDR2 FYNNEI. CDR3 length: 12 residues. The receptor's source is a human donor in a cohort sampled during active COVID-19. The specimen sequenced was peripheral blood. This chain connects TRBV2 to TRBJ1-4, with TRBD1 matching over 8 bases. The CDR3 protein is CASSAISGTGFF. CDR3 sequence (DNA): TGTGCCAGCAGTGCCATTTCCGGGACAGGGTTTTTT. The variable domain in full, with the rest retrieved from reference TRBV2 and TRBJ1-4, is EPEVTQTPSHQVTQMGQEVILRCVPISNHLYFYWYRQILGQKVEFLVSFYNNEISEKSEIFDDQFSVERPDGSNFTLKIRSTKLEDSAMYFCASSAISGTGFFGSGTQLSVL.